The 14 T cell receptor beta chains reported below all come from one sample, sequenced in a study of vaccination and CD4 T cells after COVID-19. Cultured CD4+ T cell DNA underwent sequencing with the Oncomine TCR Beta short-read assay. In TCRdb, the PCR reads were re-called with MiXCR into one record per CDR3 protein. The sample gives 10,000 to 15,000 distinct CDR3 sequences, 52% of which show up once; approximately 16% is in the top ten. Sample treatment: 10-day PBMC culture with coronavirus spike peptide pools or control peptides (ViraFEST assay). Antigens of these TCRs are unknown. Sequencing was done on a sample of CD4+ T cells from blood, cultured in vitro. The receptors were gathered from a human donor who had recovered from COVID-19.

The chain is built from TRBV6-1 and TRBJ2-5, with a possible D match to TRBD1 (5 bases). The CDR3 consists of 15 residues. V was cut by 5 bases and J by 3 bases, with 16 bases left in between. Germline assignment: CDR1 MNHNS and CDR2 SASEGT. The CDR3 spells CASSRATWGEETQYF. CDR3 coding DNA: TGTGCCAGCAGTAGGGCGACGTGGGGCGAAGAGACCCAGTACTTC.

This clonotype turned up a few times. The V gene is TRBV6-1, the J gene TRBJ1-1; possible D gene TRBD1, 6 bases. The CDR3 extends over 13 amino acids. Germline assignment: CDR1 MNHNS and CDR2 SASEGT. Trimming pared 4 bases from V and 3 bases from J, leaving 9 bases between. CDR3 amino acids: CASSVGAHTEAFF. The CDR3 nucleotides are TGTGCCAGCAGTGTGGGGGCACACACTGAAGCTTTCTTT.

The CDR3 region has the DNA TGTGCCACCAGTGACGCTAGCGGGAGTATTGATACGCAGTATTTT. This gives the protein CATSDASGSIDTQYF. The chain joins TRBV24-1 to TRBJ2-3; the match to TRBD2 covers 10 bases. The length of the CDR3 is 15 residues. Losses at the gene ends were 4 bases for V and 6 bases for J; bases not matched to a gene: 6. Germline CDR1 is KGHDR and CDR2 is SFDVKD.

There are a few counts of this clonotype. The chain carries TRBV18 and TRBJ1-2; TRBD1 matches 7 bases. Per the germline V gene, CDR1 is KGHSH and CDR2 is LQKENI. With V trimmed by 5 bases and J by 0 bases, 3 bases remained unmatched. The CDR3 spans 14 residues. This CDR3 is CASSSDRANYGYTF. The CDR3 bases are TGTGCCAGCTCAAGTGACAGGGCTAACTATGGCTACACCTTC.

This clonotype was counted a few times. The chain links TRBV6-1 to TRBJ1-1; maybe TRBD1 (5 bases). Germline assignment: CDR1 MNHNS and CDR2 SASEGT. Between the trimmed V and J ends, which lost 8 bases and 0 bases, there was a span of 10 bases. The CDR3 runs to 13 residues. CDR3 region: CASGQGLNTEAFF. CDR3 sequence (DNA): TGTGCCAGCGGCCAGGGACTGAACACTGAAGCTTTCTTT.

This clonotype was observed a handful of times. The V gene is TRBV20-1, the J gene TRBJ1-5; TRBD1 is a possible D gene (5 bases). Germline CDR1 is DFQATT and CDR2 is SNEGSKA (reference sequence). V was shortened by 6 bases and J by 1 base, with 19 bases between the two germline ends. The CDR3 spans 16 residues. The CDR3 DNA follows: TGCAGTGCCCGGGTTGATTCAGGGACGAGCAATCAGCCCCAGCATTTT. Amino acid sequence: CSARVDSGTSNQPQHF.

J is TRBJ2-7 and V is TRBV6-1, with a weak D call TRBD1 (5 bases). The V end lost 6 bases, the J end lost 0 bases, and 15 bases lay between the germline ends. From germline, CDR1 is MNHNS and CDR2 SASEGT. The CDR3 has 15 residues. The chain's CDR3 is CASRRQQQSSYEQYF. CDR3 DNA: TGTGCCAGCAGAAGACAGCAACAAAGCTCCTACGAGCAGTACTTC.

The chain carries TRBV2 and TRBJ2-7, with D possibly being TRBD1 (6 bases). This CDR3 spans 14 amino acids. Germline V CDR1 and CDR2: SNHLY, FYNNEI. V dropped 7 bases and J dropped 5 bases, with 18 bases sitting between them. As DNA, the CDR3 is TGTGCCAGCAACTTACAGGGTCCGGCTGACGAGCAGTACTTC. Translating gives CASNLQGPADEQYF.

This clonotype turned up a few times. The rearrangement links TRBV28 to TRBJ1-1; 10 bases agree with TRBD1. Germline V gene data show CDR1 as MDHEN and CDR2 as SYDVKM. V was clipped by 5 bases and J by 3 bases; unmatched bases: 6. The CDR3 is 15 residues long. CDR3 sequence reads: CASSATGGAHTEAFF. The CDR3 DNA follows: TGTGCCAGCAGTGCGACAGGGGGCGCTCACACTGAAGCTTTCTTT. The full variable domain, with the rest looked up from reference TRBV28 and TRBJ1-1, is DVKVTQSSRYLVKRTGEKVFLECVQDMDHENMFWYRQDPGLGLRLIYFSYDVKMKEKGDIPEGYSVSREKKERFSLILESASTNQTSMYLCASSATGGAHTEAFFGQGTRLTVV.

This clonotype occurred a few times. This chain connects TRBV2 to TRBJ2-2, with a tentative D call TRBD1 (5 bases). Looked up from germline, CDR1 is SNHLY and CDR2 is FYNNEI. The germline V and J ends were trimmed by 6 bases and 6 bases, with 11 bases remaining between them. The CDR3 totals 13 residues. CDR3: CASRARAPGELFF. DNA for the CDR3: TGTGCCAGCAGAGCCAGGGCTCCCGGGGAGCTGTTTTTT.

The CDR3 spells CASQVGSNEQFF. The DNA for the CDR3 is TGTGCCAGTCAAGTTGGGAGCAATGAGCAGTTCTTC. This chain joins TRBV7-2 and TRBJ2-1; D is perhaps TRBD2 (5 bases). This CDR3 comprises 12 residues. The germline CDR1 and CDR2 sequences are SGHTA and FQGNSA. Trimming stripped 9 bases from V and 6 bases from J, with 12 bases between.

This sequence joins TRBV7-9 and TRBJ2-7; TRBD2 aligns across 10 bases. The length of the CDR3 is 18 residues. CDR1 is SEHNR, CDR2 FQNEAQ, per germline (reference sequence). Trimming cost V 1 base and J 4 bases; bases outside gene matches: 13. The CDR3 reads CASSLEAYASGSSYEQYF. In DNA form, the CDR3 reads TGTGCCAGCAGCTTAGAAGCATACGCTAGCGGGAGTTCATACGAGCAGTACTTC.

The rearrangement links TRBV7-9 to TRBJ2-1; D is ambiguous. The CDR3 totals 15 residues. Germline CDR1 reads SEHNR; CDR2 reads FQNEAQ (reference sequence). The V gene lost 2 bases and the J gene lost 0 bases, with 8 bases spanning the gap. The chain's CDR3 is CASSLSTGSYNEQFF. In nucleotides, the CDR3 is TGTGCCAGCAGCTTATCTACGGGCTCCTACAATGAGCAGTTCTTC.

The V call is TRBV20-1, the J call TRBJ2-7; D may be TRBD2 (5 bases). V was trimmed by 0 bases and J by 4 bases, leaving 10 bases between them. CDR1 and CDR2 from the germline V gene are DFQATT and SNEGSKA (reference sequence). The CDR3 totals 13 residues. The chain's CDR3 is CSARDRGFYEQYF. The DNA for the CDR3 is TGCAGTGCTAGAGATCGGGGTTTTTACGAGCAGTACTTC.